These 28 T cell receptor beta chains were all obtained from the same sample, sequenced in a study of blood T cell repertoires in COVID-19. Some clones are missing from TCRdb's copy, which holds only in-frame ones; the method was immunoSEQ multiplex PCR. The sample shows about 410,000 clones, roughly 91% of them seen only once. The sequenced sample was PBMCs or T cells enriched from blood (not recorded which). The receptors derive from a man younger than 30 who had recovered from COVID-19.

This chain connects TRBV5-4 to TRBJ1-2; 8 nucleotides line up with TRBD1. Trimming took 1 base from V and 8 from J; bases not matched to a gene: 13. The germline CDR1 and CDR2 sequences are SGHNT and YYREEE (reference sequence). CDR3 length: 16 amino acids. The CDR3 region is CASSLPIGQGVGGYTF. CDR3 coding DNA: TGTGCCAGCAGCTTGCCTATCGGACAGGGAGTCGGCGGCTACACCTTC. The full variable domain, in which reference TRBV5-4 and TRBJ1-2 provide the parts outside the CDR3, is ETGVTQSPTHLIKTRGQQVTLRCSSQSGHNTVSWYQQALGQGPQFIFQYYREEENGRGNFPPRFSGLQFPNYSSELNVNALELDDSALYLCASSLPIGQGVGGYTFGSGTRLTVV.

Of note for this clone: At one end the junction does not follow the germline gene, possibly because of a read error. The chain joins TRBV2 to TRBJ1-1; possibly TRBD1 for D (5 bases). In germline, CDR1 is SNHLY, CDR2 FYNNEI. The CDR3 contains 14 residues. The CDR3 region is CASREGAPHTEAFF. The DNA of the CDR3 is TGTGCCAGCAGAGAAGGGGCTCCACACACTGAAGCTTTCTTT. Full variable domain (outside the CDR3, taken from reference TRBV2 and TRBJ1-1): EPEVTQTPSHQVTQMGQEVILRCVPISNHLYFYWYRQILGQKVEFLVSFYNNEISEKSEIFDDQFSVERPDGSNFTLKIRSTKLEDSAMYFCASREGAPHTEAFFGQGTRLTVV.

This chain uses TRBV5-4 with TRBJ2-5; TRBD2 aligns across 7 bases. The germline CDR1 and CDR2 sequences are SGHNT and YYREEE (reference sequence). This CDR3 spans 17 amino acids. The V segment lost 2 bases and the J segment 4 bases; nucleotides outside the gene matches: 14. The DNA for the CDR3 is TGTGCCAGCAGCTTTGAGCCCATCGCGGGAGTGGGAGAGACCCAGTACTTC. It is translated as CASSFEPIAGVGETQYF.

The CDR3 nucleotides are TGTGCCAGCAGCCCAACAGGGTTTGGAAACACCATATATTTT. It specifies CASSPTGFGNTIYF. This sequence joins TRBV7-9 and TRBJ1-3, with D maybe TRBD1 (6 bases). Germline V gene data show CDR1 as SEHNR and CDR2 as FQNEAQ (reference sequence). Trimming left V 5 bases short and J 3 bases short, with 11 bases between. This CDR3 is 14 amino acids long.

On this clone itself: This same CDR3 is encoded by further DNA sequences in the sample. The J gene is TRBJ1-1, the V gene TRBV19; 7 positions match TRBD1. CDR1 and CDR2 (germline): LNHDA, SQIVND (reference sequence). Trimming cost V 1 base and J 0 bases; bases outside gene matches: 2. This CDR3 is 15 amino acids long. CDR3 nucleotides: TGTGCCAGTAGTATAGGTGGGACAGTGAACACTGAAGCTTTCTTT. It encodes CASSIGGTVNTEAFF.

The chain joins TRBV27 to TRBJ2-7; no clear D gene. This CDR3 has 13 residues. V was clipped by 4 bases and J by 4 bases, with 11 bases between them. Germline V gives CDR1 MNHEY, CDR2 SMNVEV (reference sequence). The CDR3 loop reads CASSYSLDYEQYF. The DNA of the CDR3 is TGTGCCAGCAGTTACAGTCTGGATTACGAGCAGTACTTC.

A note on this clone: The same CDR3 also results from other DNA sequences found in this sample. CDR3 sequence reads: CASSSGTGAYEQYF. For the CDR3, the DNA is TGTGCCAGCAGTTCCGGGACAGGGGCCTACGAGCAGTACTTC. The rearrangement uses TRBV5-6 and TRBJ2-7, with TRBD1 identical over 10 bases. Germline-derived CDR1 and CDR2 are SGHDT and YYEEEE. The trim removed 5 bases at V and 2 bases at J, leaving 4 bases unmatched. There are 14 residues in the CDR3.

In DNA, the CDR3 is TGCAGTGCTAGTTCGTCCCTACGGCCCCAGCATTTT. As protein: CSASSSLRPQHF. The genes are TRBV20-1 and TRBJ1-5; no definite D call. The CDR3 has 12 residues. Trimming cost V 3 bases and J 9 bases, with 12 bases left between them. From germline, CDR1 is DFQATT and CDR2 SNEGSKA (reference sequence).

The V call is TRBV29-1, the J call TRBJ1-5; D is perhaps TRBD1 (5 bases). Trimming shortened V by 5 bases and J by 6 bases, and 14 bases separated the two germline ends. The CDR3 is made up of 13 amino acids. Germline V gene sequence: CDR1 SQVTM, CDR2 ANQGSEA. This chain's CDR3 is CSVSGGESQPQHF. CDR3 bases: TGCAGCGTTTCCGGAGGGGAGAGTCAGCCCCAGCATTTT.

This sequence joins TRBV5-1 and TRBJ2-7, with 10 nucleotides matching TRBD2. Germline CDR1 is SGHRS and CDR2 is YFSETQ. The CDR3 totals 15 residues. V shed 4 bases and J 4 bases; nucleotides not matched to a gene: 8. The CDR3 spells CASSPLAGDLYEQYF. CDR3 bases: TGCGCCAGCAGCCCGCTAGCGGGGGACCTTTACGAGCAGTACTTC.

The rearrangement joins TRBV9 to TRBJ1-3, with 10 positions matching TRBD1. The V segment lost 4 bases and the J segment 2 bases; nucleotides outside the gene matches: 3. From germline, CDR1 is SGDLS and CDR2 YYNGEE. This CDR3 spans 15 amino acids. This chain's CDR3 is CASSTTGGAGNTIYF. CDR3 sequence (DNA): TGTGCCAGCAGCACGACAGGGGGCGCTGGAAACACCATATATTTT.

The V gene is TRBV24-1, the J gene TRBJ2-1; D possibly corresponds to TRBD2 (6 bases). Trimming cost V 4 bases and J 8 bases, with 11 bases left between them. The CDR3 extends over 13 amino acids. Germline CDR1 KGHDR, CDR2 SFDVKD. This CDR3 is CATSEFSGHEQFF. DNA for the CDR3: TGTGCCACCAGTGAGTTTAGCGGTCATGAGCAGTTCTTC.

This chain links TRBV7-2 with TRBJ1-3; possibly TRBD1 for D (5 bases). V was shortened by 5 bases and J by 0 bases, with 14 bases between the two germline ends. CDR3 length: 16 amino acids. CDR1 and CDR2 from the germline V gene are SGHTA and FQGNSA. The CDR3 here is CASSPNRQISGNTIYF. CDR3 bases: TGTGCCAGCAGCCCAAACAGACAGATCTCTGGAAACACCATATATTTT.

V is TRBV10-3 and J is TRBJ2-7; 8 nucleotides align to TRBD2. CDR3 length equals 14 residues. Per germline, CDR1 ENHRY and CDR2 SYGVKD. The V and J ends lost 10 bases and 7 bases, in that order; junction bases with no gene match: 15. CDR3 coding DNA: TGTGCCACCCAGTCGGGGGGGGCCGGGGAGGAGCAGTACTTC. Its protein is CATQSGGAGEEQYF.

The chain couples TRBV12-3 or TRBV12-4 to TRBJ1-1; D is uncertain. The CDR3 sequence is 11 residues long. Trimming stripped 7 bases from V and 0 bases from J, with 3 bases between. CDR3 sequence: CASTMNTEAFF. The CDR3 nucleotides read TGTGCCAGCACTATGAACACTGAAGCTTTCTTT.

The chain combines TRBV24-1 with TRBJ1-2, with 9 positions matching TRBD1. There are 16 residues in the CDR3. In germline, CDR1 is KGHDR, CDR2 SFDVKD. Germline trimming cut 2 bases from V and 8 bases from J; bases unmatched to any gene: 11. As DNA, the CDR3 is TGTGCCACCAGTGATTCTTTCGGACAGGGGTCGATCGGCTACACCTTC. Amino acid sequence: CATSDSFGQGSIGYTF.

The V and J genes are TRBV3-1 (or the pseudogene TRBV3-2) and TRBJ1-5; TRBD1 matches 7 bases. This CDR3 is 14 amino acids long. The germline CDR1 and CDR2 sequences are LGHDT and YNNKEL (reference sequence). V lost 3 bases to trimming and J lost 7 bases; unmatched junction nucleotides: 6. The CDR3 spells CASSHKTGMQPQHF. CDR3 in DNA: TGTGCCAGCAGCCACAAGACAGGGATGCAGCCCCAGCATTTT.

The chain combines TRBV18 with TRBJ1-2, with a tentative D call TRBD1 (5 bases). The CDR3 has 14 residues. V lost 0 bases and J lost 3, with 8 bases in between. Germline values: CDR1 KGHSH, CDR2 LQKENI. DNA of the CDR3: TGTGCCAGCTCACCACCGGGGGGAGACTATGGCTACACCTTC. Translation: CASSPPGGDYGYTF.

The V call is TRBV10-3, the J call TRBJ1-5, with a possible D match to TRBD1 (5 bases). V was trimmed by 4 bases and J by 2 bases, leaving 6 bases between them. Germline loops: CDR1 ENHRY, CDR2 SYGVKD. The CDR3 length is 13 residues. This CDR3 reads CAISAGGNQPQHF. The DNA of the CDR3 is TGTGCCATCAGTGCGGGGGGCAATCAGCCCCAGCATTTT.

The chain joins TRBV11-2 to TRBJ1-5; D not resolved. The germline V and J ends were trimmed by 6 bases and 6 bases, with 9 bases remaining between them. The CDR3 spans 12 residues. CDR1 is SGHAT and CDR2 is FQNNGV in the germline V gene. CDR3 bases: TGTGCCAGCAGTCAGGAGGGTCAGCCCCAGCATTTT. It translates to CASSQEGQPQHF.

This clone was seen a single time. The sample has other DNA sequences that encode this CDR3 too. The chain couples TRBV12-3 or TRBV12-4 to TRBJ1-5; D ambiguous. The CDR3 extends over 13 amino acids. The V gene lost 4 bases and the J gene lost 4 bases, with 8 bases spanning the gap. The CDR3 DNA follows: TGTGCCAGCAGTTCGACGGGTAATCAGCCCCAGCATTTT. This encodes CASSSTGNQPQHF.

The chain carries TRBV7-2 and TRBJ1-6; no definite D call. The V gene's germline CDR1 is SGHTA and CDR2 FQGNSA. The V and J ends lost 5 bases and 8 bases respectively, with 13 bases between them. This CDR3 has 14 amino acids. The CDR3 sequence: CASSRREYDSPLHF. The CDR3 nucleotides read TGTGCCAGCAGCCGCCGGGAATATGATTCACCCCTCCACTTT.

The V call is TRBV5-4, the J call TRBJ1-4; 7 nucleotides agree with TRBD1. With 0 bases clipped from V and 3 bases from J, the junction kept 2 bases outside the gene matches. The CDR3 is made up of 15 amino acids. Germline V CDR1 and CDR2: SGHNT, YYREEE (reference sequence). CDR3 sequence reads: CASSLGGTANEKLFF. The CDR3 DNA is TGTGCCAGCAGCTTGGGCGGGACAGCTAATGAAAAACTGTTTTTT.

The chain combines TRBV18 with TRBJ2-7; 8 nucleotides agree with TRBD1. The length of the CDR3 is 15 residues. Germline V gene lookup returns CDR1 KGHSH and CDR2 LQKENI. Trimming cost V 5 bases and J 5 bases; bases outside gene matches: 11. The CDR3 sequence: CASSSSVQGVHEQYF. The CDR3 DNA follows: TGTGCCAGCTCATCATCGGTACAGGGGGTCCACGAGCAGTACTTC.

The J gene is TRBJ2-1, the V gene TRBV5-1, with TRBD2 matching 12 bases. The CDR3 is 15 residues long. The germline gives CDR1 SGHRS, CDR2 YFSETQ. V was clipped by 4 bases and J by 7 bases; unmatched bases: 6. CDR3 region: CASSELAGGENEQFF. CDR3 in DNA: TGCGCCAGCAGCGAACTAGCGGGAGGAGAAAATGAGCAGTTCTTC. Based on the CDR3 plus reference TRBV5-1 and TRBJ2-1, the full variable domain is KAGVTQTPRYLIKTRGQQVTLSCSPISGHRSVSWYQQTPGQGLQFLFEYFSETQRNKGNFPGRFSGRQFSNSRSEMNVSTLELGDSALYLCASSELAGGENEQFFGPGTRLTVL.

This clone was counted only a few times. The V and J genes are TRBV28 and TRBJ1-2; 12 bases are shared with TRBD1. CDR1 and CDR2 from the germline V gene are MDHEN and SYDVKM. This CDR3 contains 15 residues. V lost 5 bases, J lost 8 bases, and 9 bases stayed unmatched. Written as DNA, the CDR3 is TGTGCCAGCAGTCTCCCGGGACAGGGGGCGCAGGGCTACACCTTC. This gives the protein CASSLPGQGAQGYTF.

This chain joins TRBV7-2 and TRBJ1-5; D is perhaps TRBD1 (6 bases). V lost 6 bases and J 4 bases, leaving 19 bases between the germline ends. The CDR3 is 16 amino acids. The V gene's germline CDR1 is SGHTA and CDR2 FQGNSA. The CDR3 loop reads CASSSGPGQGNQPQHF. The DNA for the CDR3 is TGTGCCAGCAGTTCAGGCCCGGGCCAGGGGAATCAGCCCCAGCATTTT.

The chain combines TRBV18 with TRBJ1-5; D unclear. The CDR3 consists of 15 residues. Germline CDR1 is KGHSH and CDR2 is LQKENI. The V and J ends lost 6 bases and 6 bases respectively, with 18 bases between them. The CDR3 protein is CASSSGREGGQPQHF. CDR3 nucleotides: TGTGCCAGCTCGTCCGGAAGGGAGGGAGGTCAGCCCCAGCATTTT.